These 20 T cell receptor beta chains were sequenced from one sample in a study of Graves' ophthalmopathy and Graves' hyperthyroidism. The authors amplified TCR beta CDR3 regions from RNA transcripts. Second-round multiplex PCR came after a first-round RT-PCR that employed HTBI primers. Using its own MiXCR run on the multiplex PCR reads, TCRdb lists one record per CDR3 protein. The table includes over 450,000 distinct CDR3 sequences, roughly an eighth detected once. Sequenced material: blood. Receptors originate from a woman aged 25-40 years with Graves' ophthalmopathy.

Only a few counts were recorded for this clonotype. The V call is TRBV20-1, the J call TRBJ2-4, with D uncertain. The CDR3 sequence is 12 residues long. V was trimmed by 8 bases and J by 8 bases, leaving 16 bases between them. Germline loops: CDR1 DFQATT, CDR2 SNEGSKA (reference sequence). The CDR3 loop is CSPAPLGDIQYF. The CDR3 DNA follows: TGCAGTCCGGCCCCGCTCGGCGACATTCAGTACTTC.

This clonotype was recorded at least ten times. This chain uses TRBV27 with TRBJ1-1; 7 bases map to TRBD1. Germline CDR1 is MNHEY and CDR2 is SMNVEV (reference sequence). Trimming at V came to 7 bases and at J to 1 base, leaving 3 bases not matched to a gene. This CDR3 spans 13 amino acids. The CDR3 protein is CASMGQWNTEAFF. CDR3 DNA: TGTGCCAGCATGGGACAGTGGAACACTGAAGCTTTCTTT.

This clonotype was seen ten or more times. Here the CDR3 DNA reads TGTGCCATCAGTCTGTCGGGGACAGGGAGGGACGAGCAGTACTTC. It is translated as CAISLSGTGRDEQYF. This chain connects TRBV10-3 to TRBJ2-7; 9 bases match TRBD1. The CDR3 loop spans 15 amino acids. The V segment lost 5 bases and the J segment 5 bases; nucleotides outside the gene matches: 10. Germline V gene sequence: CDR1 ENHRY, CDR2 SYGVKD.

This clonotype was recorded many times. The gene calls are TRBV5-1 and TRBJ2-7; 9 nucleotides match TRBD1. Unmatched junction bases numbered 9, after V lost 7 bases and J lost 4 bases. The CDR3 consists of 14 residues. Germline lookup yields CDR1 SGHRS and CDR2 YFSETQ. The CDR3 protein is CASQPGQGLYEQYF. CDR3 coding DNA: TGCGCCAGCCAACCGGGACAGGGATTATACGAGCAGTACTTC.

This clonotype was recorded many times. The chain recombines TRBV11-2 with TRBJ2-5, with TRBD1 matching over 8 bases. The J segment lost 3 bases and the V segment lost 3 bases, leaving 3 bases of the junction unmatched. CDR1 and CDR2 from the germline V gene are SGHAT and FQNNGV. CDR3 length: 14 amino acids. In nucleotides, the CDR3 is TGTGCCAGCAGCTTTGGACAGGGAGAAGAGACCCAGTACTTC. It codes for CASSFGQGEETQYF.

Many counts were recorded for this clonotype. This rearrangement joins TRBV7-2 to TRBJ2-7, with TRBD2 as a possible D gene (5 bases). The CDR3 loop spans 14 amino acids. V was cut by 1 base and J by 3 bases, with 10 bases left in between. Germline V gene data show CDR1 as SGHTA and CDR2 as FQGNSA. The CDR3 DNA sequence: TGTGCCAGCAGCTTAGGGAGCGGTAACTACGAGCAGTACTTC. Encoded protein: CASSLGSGNYEQYF.

The chain carries TRBV12-3 or TRBV12-4 and TRBJ2-5, with D possibly matching TRBD2 (5 bases). V was trimmed by 6 bases and J by 7 bases, leaving 15 bases between them. CDR3 length equals 13 residues. Here the CDR3 reads CASSQTREGTQYF. Written as DNA, the CDR3 is TGTGCCAGCAGCCAAACTAGGGAAGGGACCCAGTACTTC.

This clonotype was seen only once. The chain joins TRBV28 to TRBJ1-2, with D perhaps TRBD1 (5 bases). The CDR3 is made up of 15 amino acids. Germline V gene lookup returns CDR1 MDHEN and CDR2 SYDVKM. V shed 5 bases and J shed 3 bases, with 16 bases lying between them. In DNA form, the CDR3 reads TGTGCCAGCAGTAGCCCCATGGTAGGGGACTATGGCTACACCTTC. Its protein product is CASSSPMVGDYGYTF.

To note about this clonotype: At one of its ends the junction is not consistent with the germline gene, which may arise from a read error. This sequence joins TRBV27 and TRBJ2-2; 9 nucleotides agree with TRBD1. Germline V lookup: CDR1 MNHEY, CDR2 SMNVEV (reference sequence). This CDR3 contains 16 residues. The CDR3 nucleotides are TGTGCCAGCACTTTCCGGGACAGGGTCCTCACCGGGGAGCTGGTTTTT. It specifies CASTFRDRVLTGELVF.

In this sample, this clonotype turned up many times. The chain couples TRBV6-2 or TRBV6-3 to TRBJ2-7; 14 nucleotides agree with TRBD2. Losses at the gene ends were 2 bases for V and 2 bases for J; bases not matched to a gene: 14. Germline V CDR1 and CDR2: MNHEY, SVGEGT. This CDR3 spans 20 amino acids. The CDR3 sequence: CASSYGVTRTSGRSPYEQYF. For the CDR3, the DNA is TGTGCCAGCAGTTACGGGGTCACACGGACTAGCGGGAGGTCGCCCTACGAGCAGTACTTC.

This clonotype was seen repeatedly, ten times or more. The V and J genes are TRBV6-5 and TRBJ1-1, with 7 bases aligning to TRBD1. Trimming at V came to 4 bases and at J to 0 bases, leaving 8 bases not matched to a gene. Germline V gives CDR1 MNHEY, CDR2 SVGAGI. The CDR3 loop spans 16 amino acids. CDR3: CASSSDRPTMNTEAFF. The CDR3 region has the DNA TGTGCCAGCAGTTCGGACAGGCCGACAATGAACACTGAAGCTTTCTTT.

The rearrangement uses TRBV27 and TRBJ1-5; D ambiguous. V lost 1 base and J lost 9, with 7 bases in between. From germline, CDR1 is MNHEY and CDR2 SMNVEV (reference sequence). This CDR3 has 12 amino acids. Written as DNA, the CDR3 is TGTGCCAGCAGTTTATTAGGTGGGCCCCAGCATTTT. It encodes CASSLLGGPQHF.

This clonotype came up a few times. J is TRBJ2-7 and V is TRBV27; 7 nucleotides agree with TRBD2. Losses at the gene ends were 3 bases for V and 6 bases for J; bases not matched to a gene: 5. This CDR3 has 13 residues. Germline V lookup: CDR1 MNHEY, CDR2 SMNVEV (reference sequence). The CDR3 spells CASSFAGVGEQYF. The CDR3 nucleotides are TGTGCCAGCAGTTTTGCGGGAGTGGGCGAGCAGTACTTC.

In its sample, this clonotype was seen many times. Sequence at one end of the junction differs from germline and may be a read error. This sequence joins TRBV28 and TRBJ2-7, with D possibly TRBD1 on 6 matching bases. Germline V gene data show CDR1 as MDHEN and CDR2 as SYDVKM. The CDR3 has 13 amino acids. The CDR3 nucleotides read TGTGCCAGCAGTTTAACATCCTCTGGACAGCCCCGCTTC. Encoded protein: CASSLTSSGQPRF.

This clonotype has ten or more counts. Just one base apart from a much larger clone, this may be a read error. The CDR3 region is CATSAEDGGETEAFF. The CDR3, as DNA: TGTGCCACCAGTGCCGAGGACGGGGGAGAAACTGAAGCTTTCTTT. V gene TRBV24-1 combines with J gene TRBJ1-1; possible D gene TRBD1, 5 bases. CDR1 KGHDR and CDR2 SFDVKD come from the germline V gene. V gave up 5 bases and J gave up 5 bases, with 17 bases separating them. The CDR3 has 15 amino acids.

A few counts support this clonotype. A much more abundant neighbour one base away suggests this may be a read error. The chain has TRBV11-2 and TRBJ1-5; D remains unclear. The germline V gene encodes CDR1 SGHAT and CDR2 FQNNGV. The V end lost 5 bases, the J end lost 6 bases, and 5 bases lay between the germline ends. The CDR3 sequence is 11 residues long. CDR3 in DNA: TGTGCCAGCAGCCGTTTTCAGCCCCAGCATTTT. Amino acid sequence: CASSRFQPQHF.

This clonotype came up a few times. At one of its ends the junction is not consistent with the germline gene, which may arise from a read error. CDR3 in amino acids: CASTQNQLGNSGNTIYF. In nucleotides, the CDR3 is TGCGCCAGCACCCAAAATCAGCTGGGTAATTCTGGAAACACCATATATTTT. The chain combines TRBV4-1 with TRBJ1-3, with no clear D. CDR3 length: 17 residues. Germline V gene sequence: CDR1 MGHRA, CDR2 YSYEKL.

This clonotype was detected ten times or more. The J gene is TRBJ2-7, the V gene TRBV6-5; weak D call: TRBD1 (7 bases). Per germline, CDR1 MNHEY and CDR2 SVGAGI. V was pared by 2 bases and J by 3 bases, with 11 bases between. The CDR3 covers 14 residues. The CDR3 DNA sequence: TGTGCCAGCAGTTACGGGCAGGGGGGCTACGAGCAGTACTTC. It specifies CASSYGQGGYEQYF.

The genes are TRBV24-1 and TRBJ2-7; D may correspond to TRBD1 or TRBD2 (6 bases each). CDR1 and CDR2 (germline): KGHDR, SFDVKD. This CDR3 is built from 15 residues. V lost 4 bases and J lost 4, with 16 bases in between. The CDR3 DNA is TGTGCCACCAGTGAGGGGGGACATGGGCCGTACGAGCAGTACTTC. Its protein is CATSEGGHGPYEQYF.

This clonotype was observed many times. This rearrangement joins TRBV19 to TRBJ1-1; D remains ambiguous. Trimming removed 6 bases from V and 8 bases from J, with 13 bases in between. The germline V gene has CDR1 LNHDA and CDR2 SQIVND (reference sequence). The CDR3 sequence is 12 residues long. The CDR3 DNA reads as TGTGCCAGTAGAAACGTCCCAAAGGAAGCTTTCTTT. This gives the protein CASRNVPKEAFF.